This T cell receptor (beta chain) was recovered during a study of shared clonotypes between healthy human individuals. Study-wide background: Plates per donor: three CD4 naive, three CD4 memory, two CD8 naive, one CD8 memory. Findings and caveats of the study: Among a handful of donors, roughly 5% of naive CD4 clonotypes were found in common. Clonotypes which were not shared had lower generation probabilities than clonotypes that all four donors shared. The donor pool, a small one, limited the genetic and exposure-history diversity represented.

Assay: immunoSEQ multiplex PCR; the TCRdb copy retains only in-frame clones and omits some. The sample shows a few hundred thousand clones, more than 95% of them seen only once. The V segment lost 6 bases and the J segment 0 bases; nucleotides outside the gene matches: 10. Per germline, CDR1 MNHEY and CDR2 SMNVEV (reference sequence). The CDR3 is made up of 18 amino acids. Details on this clone: Its antigen remains unidentified.

The receptor was derived from a woman aged 30 to 39 in good health. Sample: naive CD4+ T cells sorted from blood. The sample's subset: CD45RA+ positively selected. The chain links TRBV27 to TRBJ2-6; the match to TRBD2 covers 8 bases. Here the CDR3 reads CASSRAGVLISGANVLTF. Written as DNA, the CDR3 is TGTGCCAGCAGCCGAGCGGGGGTGTTAATCTCTGGGGCCAACGTCCTGACTTTC.